This entry describes one TCR beta chain. The antigen is undetermined. The CDR3 extends over 13 amino acids. The V and J ends lost 3 bases and 8 bases, in that order; junction bases with no gene match: 6. Germline loops: CDR1 KGHSH, CDR2 LQKENI. The primer mix had 60 Vbeta and 13 Jbeta primers. Produced via immunoSEQ multiplex PCR; TCRdb's table is partial and in-frame only. The table lists some 130,000 clones, around 80% of them singletons. The sample originates from a study of cytomegalovirus exposure and HLA in healthy donors. Broader study findings: Association of a missense DCLRE1C variant with TCR beta V- and J-gene trimming was reported in a later analysis.

The material sequenced was PBMCs. This receptor was taken from a man aged 35 to 55 in good health and CMV-seropositive. V usage is TRBV18 and J usage is TRBJ1-2, with 7 bases aligning to TRBD1. The CDR3 DNA is TGTGCCAGCTCACCCGCAGGGGGTCGGGGCTACACCTTC. It codes for CASSPAGGRGYTF.